The present TCR beta chain was sequenced within a study of T-cell reconstitution after alpha-beta-depleted transplantation in children (dated by TCRdb to the mid-2010s). The study in broad terms: The study quantitatively tracked T-cell immune reconstitution after TCRalphabeta/CD19-depleted allogeneic hematopoietic cell transplantation in children using TCR repertoire profiling. Here is what the overall study found, with its caveats: In some patients, the high TCRbeta diversity seen at day 60 was put down to recipient T cells and intrathymic progenitors that had survived conditioning. About two months after transplant, the apparently early recovery of alphabetaT-cell counts reportedly depended on just several hundred clones that had expanded rapidly and came from non-depleted graft cells. Hyperexpanded clone frequencies declined over subsequent months; after one year, T-cell counts and TCRbeta diversity were mostly attributed to newly produced T cells.

This specimen's treatment or condition label, per the study, means: allogeneic hematopoietic cell transplantation with graft depleted of TCRalphabeta T cells and CD19 B cells. The transplant recipients were children given TCRalphabeta/CD19-depleted allogeneic hematopoietic cell grafts. Preparation of the library involved PCR. The data were produced on an Illumina HiSeq 2500. TCR library preparation used molecular barcoding, with unique molecular identifiers applied to normalize quantification of the TCRbeta repertoire. TCRdb applied fastp at Q25 and MiXCR to the public reads, then kept only in-frame beta chains. All rows with the same CDR3 protein become a single entry with the most common DNA and genes. For this sample there are 550,000 to 800,000 distinct CDR3 sequences; 13% appear just once. Roughly 0.84% of the sample lies in the top ten. Note on this clonotype: Its antigen is currently not known. No quality values exist for individual bases; no much larger clone is one base distant.

V loses 8 bases at its end and J loses 0 bases; junction bases beyond the gene matches: 7. The CDR3 sequence holds 15 residues, the cysteine and phenylalanine included. CDR3 DNA is the only sequence kept; it has 45 bases, read in frame from the first base. This clonotype was obtained from a girl aged 2-10 years with congenital amegakaryocytic thrombocytopenia, due to receive a stem cell transplant. The material sequenced was PBMCs, taken before TCRalphabeta/CD19-depleted stem cell transplant. The sequence is built from TRBV12-3 or TRBV12-4 and TRBJ1-3, and 7 junctional nucleotides match TRBD1. The DNA sequence follows: TGTGCCAGCGGGGACAGCCTCATCTCTGGAAACACCATATATTTT. This is translated as CASGDSLISGNTIYF.